Included here is one T cell receptor beta chain sequence, with context. What it recognizes is unknown. This sample was included in a study of T cell repertoires in cytomegalovirus infection. In the study overall: Public TCR beta signatures provided an indication of both CMV infection and a matching HLA type.

Points from the study as a whole: Cumulative frequency of public TCR beta families picked out carriers of CMV plus the relevant HLA. The ex vivo response was dominated by HLA-C-restricted CMV-specific TCR beta clonotypes.

Germline V lookup: CDR1 SGHVS, CDR2 FQNEAQ. The CDR3 is 15 amino acids. V trimming: 5 bases; J trimming: 4 bases; junction bases outside the gene matches: 10. One entry per CDR3 protein, called by TCRdb with MiXCR from the reads. The sample lists some 390,000 distinct CDR3 sequences, 15% to 20% occurring once. This chain connects TRBV7-8 to TRBJ1-2; 7 bases line up with TRBD1. Sequenced input: PBMCs. The TCR was taken from a human donor in good health (CMV status not recorded). Some clones in this sample may be carry-over from other donors' samples. The CDR3, as DNA: TGTGCCAGCAGCACCGGGACAGTTATACCCTATGGCTACACCTTC. Its translation: CASSTGTVIPYGYTF.